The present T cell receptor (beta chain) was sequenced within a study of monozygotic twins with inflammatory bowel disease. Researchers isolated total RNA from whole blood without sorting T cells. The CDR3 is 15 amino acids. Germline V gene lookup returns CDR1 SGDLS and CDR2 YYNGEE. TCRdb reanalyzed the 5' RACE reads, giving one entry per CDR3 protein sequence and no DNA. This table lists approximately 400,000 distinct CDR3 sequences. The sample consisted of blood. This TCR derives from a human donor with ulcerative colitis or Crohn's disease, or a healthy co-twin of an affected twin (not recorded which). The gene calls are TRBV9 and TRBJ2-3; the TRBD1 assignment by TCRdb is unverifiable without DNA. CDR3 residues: CASSAGDRAHGAQYF.